A single sample gave rise to the 25 T cell receptor beta chains below, sequenced in a study of blood T cell repertoires in COVID-19. Data came from immunoSEQ multiplex PCR; TCRdb stores just in-frame clones and leaves some out. Among fewer than 200,000 clones listed, about 83% were seen once. Sequencing input: peripheral blood. These receptors all come from a woman in her seventies with COVID-19, enrolled during active disease.

The chain recombines TRBV9 with TRBJ2-5, with TRBD2 matching over 11 bases. V lost 0 bases, J lost 2 bases, and 12 bases stayed unmatched. The CDR3 runs 19 residues. Germline V lookup: CDR1 SGDLS, CDR2 YYNGEE. CDR3 DNA sequence: TGTGCCAGCAGCGTAGCGGCGTCTAGCGGGAGGTTAAGTCAAGAGACCCAGTACTTC. Its translation is CASSVAASSGRLSQETQYF.

V is TRBV4-1 and J is TRBJ2-7; weak D call: TRBD1 (6 bases). V was pared by 1 base and J by 3 bases, with 16 bases between. CDR3 length equals 16 residues. CDR1 is MGHRA, CDR2 YSYEKL, per germline. The CDR3 sequence is CASSQGVRDKDYEQYF. In DNA, the CDR3 is TGCGCCAGCAGCCAAGGGGTACGGGACAAGGACTACGAGCAGTACTTC.

This chain connects TRBV20-1 to TRBJ1-5; no firm D call. This CDR3 has 11 residues. Trimming stripped 5 bases from V and 6 bases from J, with 8 bases between. The V gene's germline CDR1 is DFQATT and CDR2 SNEGSKA (reference sequence). The CDR3 spells CSAGPPQPQHF. Here the CDR3 DNA reads TGCAGTGCTGGGCCCCCTCAGCCCCAGCATTTT.

The V and J genes are TRBV5-1 and TRBJ1-2; possibly TRBD1 for D (5 bases). Germline CDR1 is SGHRS and CDR2 is YFSETQ. The CDR3 extends over 14 amino acids. V was cut by 3 bases and J by 3 bases, with 12 bases left in between. DNA of the CDR3: TGCGCCAGCAGCTCCCTCACAGGAGACTATGGCTACACCTTC. It translates to CASSSLTGDYGYTF.

V usage is TRBV5-4 and J usage is TRBJ2-5, with 8 bases aligning to TRBD2. The length of the CDR3 is 13 residues. Trimming cost V 3 bases and J 3 bases; bases outside gene matches: 1. Germline loops: CDR1 SGHNT, CDR2 YYREEE (reference sequence). The CDR3 sequence is CASSSGLEETQYF. The DNA for the CDR3 is TGTGCCAGCAGCTCGGGACTAGAAGAGACCCAGTACTTC.

This rearrangement joins TRBV9 to TRBJ1-1; D is possibly TRBD1 (5 bases). This CDR3 contains 15 residues. The germline gives CDR1 SGDLS, CDR2 YYNGEE. V gave up 0 bases and J gave up 1 base, with 10 bases separating them. The CDR3: CASSVEGRANTEAFF. Here the CDR3 DNA reads TGTGCCAGCAGCGTAGAGGGCAGGGCGAACACTGAAGCTTTCTTT.

The chain has TRBV7-3 and TRBJ2-2; TRBD1 is a possible D gene (6 bases). V lost 5 bases, J lost 5 bases, and 21 bases lay in between. Germline CDR1 SGHTA, CDR2 FQGTGA. The CDR3 extends over 17 amino acids. CDR3 region: CASSRRPTQGPTGELFF. CDR3 coding DNA: TGTGCCAGCAGCAGACGCCCGACACAGGGACCAACCGGGGAGCTGTTTTTT.

V is TRBV6-1 and J is TRBJ2-5, with a possible D match to TRBD2 (6 bases). V shed 2 bases and J shed 5 bases, with 21 bases lying between them. Germline CDR1 is MNHNS and CDR2 is SASEGT. The CDR3 is 17 residues long. The CDR3 protein is CASSEIWRGSAAETQYF. For the CDR3, the DNA is TGTGCCAGCAGTGAAATATGGAGGGGATCAGCGGCGGAGACCCAGTACTTC.

This sequence joins TRBV30 and TRBJ2-7; the match to TRBD2 covers 9 bases. J was trimmed by 3 bases and V by 3 bases; bases with no gene match: 6. Germline V gene data show CDR1 as GTSNPN and CDR2 as SVGIG (reference sequence). CDR3 length: 14 amino acids. CDR3 residues: CAWSAVSGSYEQYF. CDR3 nucleotides: TGTGCCTGGAGCGCAGTTAGCGGGAGCTACGAGCAGTACTTC.

The V call is TRBV10-3, the J call TRBJ1-2; a weak D match, TRBD1 (5 bases). Germline values: CDR1 ENHRY, CDR2 SYGVKD. The CDR3 length is 13 residues. The germline V and J ends were trimmed by 6 bases and 2 bases, with 10 bases remaining between them. CDR3 coding DNA: TGTGCCATCAGGGAAGACAGAAACTATGGCTACACCTTC. It codes for CAIREDRNYGYTF.

V usage is TRBV4-2 and J usage is TRBJ2-7; D is possibly TRBD1 (8 bases). The CDR3 spans 16 residues. With 4 bases removed from V and 2 bases from J, the gap between germline ends came to 18 bases. The germline V gene has CDR1 LGHNA and CDR2 YNFKEQ. The CDR3 here is CASSPGGGRVTYEQYF. CDR3 nucleotide sequence: TGTGCCAGCAGCCCAGGGGGCGGGAGAGTCACCTACGAGCAGTACTTC.

The V gene is TRBV28, the J gene TRBJ1-1, with TRBD1 identical over 10 bases. Germline V lookup: CDR1 MDHEN, CDR2 SYDVKM. There are 14 residues in the CDR3. The trim removed 4 bases at V and 6 bases at J, leaving 5 bases unmatched. The CDR3 DNA is TGTGCCAGCAGTTCCGGGACAGGGGTTCCTGAAGCTTTCTTT. It encodes CASSSGTGVPEAFF.

The V call is TRBV28, the J call TRBJ1-4; D unresolved. The CDR3 has 11 amino acids. CDR1 and CDR2 from the germline V gene are MDHEN and SYDVKM. V was clipped by 6 bases and J by 14 bases, with 13 bases between them. For the CDR3, the DNA is TGTGCCAGCAGCCCTGGTCAGATCCTGTTTTTT. It specifies CASSPGQILFF. The complete variable domain, with remaining parts taken from reference TRBV28 and TRBJ1-4, reads DVKVTQSSRYLVKRTGEKVFLECVQDMDHENMFWYRQDPGLGLRLIYFSYDVKMKEKGDIPEGYSVSREKKERFSLILESASTNQTSMYLCASSPGQILFFGSGTQLSVL.

CDR3 in DNA: TGTGCCAGCAGCCAGGGCGCTCTCGATTCACCCCTCCACTTT. Translated, it gives CASSQGALDSPLHF. This chain uses TRBV4-2 with TRBJ1-6; D gene unclear. The CDR3 has 14 amino acids. CDR1 is LGHNA, CDR2 YNFKEQ, per germline. Trimming took 3 bases from V and 8 from J, leaving 11 bases between them.

The rearrangement joins TRBV2 to TRBJ1-2; D unresolved. Trimming pared 4 bases from V and 0 bases from J, leaving 12 bases between. Germline values: CDR1 SNHLY, CDR2 FYNNEI. This CDR3 has 15 residues. CDR3 in DNA: TGTGCCAGCAGTGTGGCCAGGAGGTCTAACTATGGCTACACCTTC. As protein: CASSVARRSNYGYTF.

The chain uses TRBV11-1 and TRBJ1-6; no clear D. Trimming shortened V by 1 base and J by 7 bases, and 11 bases separated the two germline ends. Looked up from germline, CDR1 is SGHAT and CDR2 is FQDESV (reference sequence). CDR3 size: 15 residues. CDR3 in DNA: TGTGCCAGCAGCTTAGTTGGCAGAAAGAATTCACCCCTCCACTTT. Protein: CASSLVGRKNSPLHF.

V gene TRBV19 combines with J gene TRBJ1-5; 7 positions agree with TRBD1. Trimming removed 3 bases from V and 4 bases from J; junction bases left unmatched: 0. The CDR3 runs to 13 residues. CDR1 and CDR2 from the germline V gene are LNHDA and SQIVND (reference sequence). The CDR3, as DNA: TGTGCCAGTAGTATGGACAGGAATCAGCCCCAGCATTTT. This translates into CASSMDRNQPQHF.

The chain combines TRBV28 with TRBJ2-2; D is possibly TRBD1 (6 bases). Trimming left V 6 bases short and J 4 bases short, with 15 bases between. The germline CDR1 and CDR2 sequences are MDHEN and SYDVKM. The CDR3 is 15 amino acids. CDR3 amino acids: CASRTGTLLTGELFF. The CDR3 region has the DNA TGTGCCAGCAGAACCGGGACATTGCTCACCGGGGAGCTGTTTTTT.

This chain connects TRBV14 to TRBJ2-5; D remains unclear. V was clipped by 4 bases and J by 5 bases, with 8 bases between them. This CDR3 comprises 12 residues. The V gene's germline CDR1 is SGHDN and CDR2 FVKESK. The CDR3 here is CASSRSWETQYF. The DNA for the CDR3 is TGTGCCAGCAGCCGGAGCTGGGAGACCCAGTACTTC.

This clone came up once. The CDR3 nucleotides are TGTGCCAGCAGTCCAACGACAGGAGCCAAAGGAGGCTACACCTTC. As protein: CASSPTTGAKGGYTF. V is TRBV6-5 and J is TRBJ1-2, with D possibly matching TRBD1 (6 bases). With 5 bases removed from V and 8 bases from J, the gap between germline ends came to 21 bases. CDR3 length: 15 residues. The V gene's germline CDR1 is MNHEY and CDR2 SVGAGI.

The chain links TRBV28 to TRBJ2-5; perhaps TRBD2 as D (6 bases). Trimming stripped 10 bases from V and 2 bases from J, with 17 bases between. CDR1 and CDR2 from the germline V gene are MDHEN and SYDVKM. This CDR3 comprises 14 residues. CDR3 in DNA: TGTGCCACCCTTGAGAGTAGCGGACAAGAGACCCAGTACTTC. It encodes CATLESSGQETQYF. The whole variable domain, remainder taken from reference TRBV28 and TRBJ2-5, is DVKVTQSSRYLVKRTGEKVFLECVQDMDHENMFWYRQDPGLGLRLIYFSYDVKMKEKGDIPEGYSVSREKKERFSLILESASTNQTSMYLCATLESSGQETQYFGPGTRLLVL.

This clone occurred a few times. The chain combines TRBV7-3 with TRBJ1-1, with D tentatively TRBD1 (6 bases). From germline, CDR1 is SGHTA and CDR2 FQGTGA. The CDR3 is made up of 13 amino acids. The ends were cut back, 6 bases at V and 3 bases at J, with 11 bases in the middle. The CDR3 loop is CASRRQVYTEAFF. The CDR3 region has the DNA TGTGCCAGCAGGCGACAGGTGTACACTGAAGCTTTCTTT.

This chain joins TRBV2 and TRBJ2-7; D remains ambiguous. Germline values: CDR1 SNHLY, CDR2 FYNNEI. V lost 4 bases and J lost 6, with 7 bases in between. This CDR3 region has 11 residues. The CDR3 protein is CASSAQREQYF. The DNA for the CDR3 is TGTGCCAGCAGTGCTCAGCGCGAGCAGTACTTC.

This clone appeared once. Here the CDR3 reads CASSFWQGLQETQYF. In DNA, the CDR3 is TGCGCCAGCAGCTTTTGGCAGGGCCTACAAGAGACCCAGTACTTC. The chain joins TRBV5-1 to TRBJ2-5, with a tentative D call TRBD1 (5 bases). V was pared by 2 bases and J by 2 bases, with 13 bases between. Germline assignment: CDR1 SGHRS and CDR2 YFSETQ. This CDR3 spans 15 amino acids.

The chain links TRBV28 to TRBJ1-6, with D possibly being TRBD1 (6 bases). CDR1 and CDR2 from the germline V gene are MDHEN and SYDVKM. CDR3 length equals 16 residues. With 6 bases removed from V and 4 bases from J, the gap between germline ends came to 16 bases. The CDR3 spells CASRLQGVKYNSPLHF. The CDR3 bases are TGTGCCAGCAGGTTACAGGGTGTCAAGTATAATTCACCCCTCCACTTT. Together with reference TRBV28 and TRBJ1-6, the CDR3 gives the full variable domain: DVKVTQSSRYLVKRTGEKVFLECVQDMDHENMFWYRQDPGLGLRLIYFSYDVKMKEKGDIPEGYSVSREKKERFSLILESASTNQTSMYLCASRLQGVKYNSPLHFGNGTRLTVT.